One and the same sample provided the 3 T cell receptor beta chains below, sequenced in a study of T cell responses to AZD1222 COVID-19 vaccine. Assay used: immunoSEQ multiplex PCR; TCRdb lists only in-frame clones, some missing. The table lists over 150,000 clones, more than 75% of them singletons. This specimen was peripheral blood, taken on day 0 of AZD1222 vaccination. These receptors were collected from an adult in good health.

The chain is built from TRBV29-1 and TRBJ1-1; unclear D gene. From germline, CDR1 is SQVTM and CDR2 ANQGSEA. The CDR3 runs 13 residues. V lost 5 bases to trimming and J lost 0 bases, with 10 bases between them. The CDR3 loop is CSVYPGVNTEAFF. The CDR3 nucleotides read TGCAGCGTTTACCCGGGAGTGAACACTGAAGCTTTCTTT.

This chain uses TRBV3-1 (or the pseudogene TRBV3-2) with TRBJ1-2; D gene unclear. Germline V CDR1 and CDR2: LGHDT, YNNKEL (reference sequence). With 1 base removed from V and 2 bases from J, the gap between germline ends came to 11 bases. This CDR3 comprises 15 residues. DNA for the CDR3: TGTGCCAGCAGCCAAGGAGGAATTGGAAACTATGGCTACACCTTC. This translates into CASSQGGIGNYGYTF.

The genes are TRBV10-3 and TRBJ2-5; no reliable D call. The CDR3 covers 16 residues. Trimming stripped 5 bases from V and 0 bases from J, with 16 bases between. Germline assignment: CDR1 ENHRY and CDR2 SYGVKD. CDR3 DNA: TGTGCCATCAGTCCGTCCGGGCCACCGTACCAAGAGACCCAGTACTTC. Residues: CAISPSGPPYQETQYF.